The clone carrying this TCR beta chain was picked up many times. The sample belongs to a study of neurological immune-mediated disorders. TCRdb used MiXCR to reprocess the 5' RACE reads, holding one entry per CDR3 protein. This repertoire shows about 59,000 distinct CDR3 sequences, 10% to 15% found once; its top ten account for around 11%. The CDR3 consists of 14 residues. CDR1 MDHEN and CDR2 SYDVKM come from the germline V gene. Trimming cost V 7 bases and J 0 bases, with 10 bases left between them. This rearrangement joins TRBV28 to TRBJ2-1, with unresolved D. The material sequenced was PBMCs. The receptor comes from a woman in her sixties with HTLV-1-associated myelopathy (HAM/TSP). The CDR3 DNA reads as TGTGCCAGCAACCAAGGCAGCTCCTACAATGAGCAGTTCTTC. Its translation: CASNQGSSYNEQFF.